Each of the 24 T cell receptor beta chains below was sequenced from the same sample in a study of cytomegalovirus exposure and HLA in healthy donors. The PCR used 60 Vbeta and 13 Jbeta primers. The method was immunoSEQ multiplex PCR; TCRdb's version includes in-frame clones alone and lacks a portion of them. The profile shows about 82,000 clones, around 74% of them singletons. The sample consisted of PBMCs. Receptors originate from a woman aged 45 to 65 in good health and CMV-seropositive.

The chain has TRBV4-2 and TRBJ1-5; D perhaps matches TRBD1 (5 bases). V gave up 4 bases and J gave up 2 bases, with 12 bases separating them. Germline-derived CDR1 and CDR2 are LGHNA and YNFKEQ. The CDR3 is 15 amino acids. CDR3: CASSPQRGRNQPQHF. Here the CDR3 DNA reads TGTGCCAGCAGCCCCCAGCGGGGCCGCAATCAGCCCCAGCATTTT.

J is TRBJ2-5 and V is TRBV28; 10 nucleotides line up with TRBD2. Germline CDR1 and CDR2: MDHEN and SYDVKM. V was pared by 4 bases and J by 5 bases, with 10 bases of the junction left unmatched. This CDR3 is 16 amino acids long. CDR3 protein: CASSSLSGRPGETQYF. CDR3 in DNA: TGTGCCAGCAGTTCCCTTAGCGGGAGGCCAGGGGAGACCCAGTACTTC. Full variable domain (outside the CDR3, taken from reference TRBV28 and TRBJ2-5): DVKVTQSSRYLVKRTGEKVFLECVQDMDHENMFWYRQDPGLGLRLIYFSYDVKMKEKGDIPEGYSVSREKKERFSLILESASTNQTSMYLCASSSLSGRPGETQYFGPGTRLLVL.

The genes are TRBV9 and TRBJ2-2; D perhaps matches TRBD2 (5 bases). The CDR3 totals 14 residues. V lost 4 bases, J lost 5 bases, and 12 bases lay in between. Germline V gene sequence: CDR1 SGDLS, CDR2 YYNGEE. DNA for the CDR3: TGTGCCAGCAGCTCAGGAGCGGAGACCGGGGAGCTGTTTTTT. Translation: CASSSGAETGELFF.

This clone was detected a few times. The genes are TRBV11-3 and TRBJ2-1; maybe TRBD2 (6 bases). V lost 5 bases to trimming and J lost 10 bases, with 15 bases between them. The CDR3 has 13 residues. Germline values: CDR1 SGHNT, CDR2 YENEEA. The CDR3 DNA reads as TGTGCCAGCAGCAGAATAGCGGAGGGGGAGCAGTTCTTC. The encoded protein is CASSRIAEGEQFF.

In the case of this clone: One junction end does not reproduce the germline sequence, and a read error may be involved. V gene TRBV14 combines with J gene TRBJ2-7; 11 positions match TRBD2. The CDR3 has 14 amino acids. Germline lookup yields CDR1 SGHDN and CDR2 FVKESK. CDR3 in DNA: TGTGCCAGCAGCCAATTTACTAGCGGGGGAACTTTAGTCTTC. Translation gives CASSQFTSGGTLVF.

The chain couples TRBV29-1 to TRBJ1-4, with D unclear. V was trimmed by 6 bases and J by 12 bases, leaving 11 bases between them. Germline CDR1 is SQVTM and CDR2 is ANQGSEA. The CDR3 sequence is 10 residues long. CDR3 nucleotides: TGCAGCGTGCGAGAGGCGGAACTGTTTTTT. Amino acids: CSVREAELFF.

As regards this clone: One junction end does not reproduce the germline sequence, and a read error may be involved. The gene calls are TRBV7-7 and TRBJ2-7; TRBD2 aligns across 9 bases. CDR3 size: 15 residues. Germline V CDR1 and CDR2: SSHAT, FNYEAQ (reference sequence). This CDR3 reads CASSFRSGSDYEQYF. CDR3 in DNA: TGTGCTAGCAGCTTTCGTAGCGGGAGTGACTACGAGCAGTACTTC.

The J gene is TRBJ2-3, the V gene TRBV9; 13 bases are shared with TRBD2. There are 16 residues in the CDR3. CDR1 and CDR2 (germline): SGDLS, YYNGEE. The junction had 2 bases not matched to a gene; V was cut back by 2 bases and J by 2 bases. CDR3 sequence reads: CASSVGLAGATDTQYF. CDR3 bases: TGTGCCAGCAGCGTCGGACTAGCGGGAGCCACAGATACGCAGTATTTT.

The V gene is TRBV30, the J gene TRBJ1-5; 11 bases fit TRBD1. Germline CDR1 is GTSNPN and CDR2 is SVGIG (reference sequence). The ends lost 0 bases at V and 11 bases at J; junction bases unmatched: 6. The CDR3 length is 14 residues. CDR3 coding DNA: TGTGCCTGGAGTGTAGGACAGGGGGCCGTGACCCAGCATTTT. Protein product: CAWSVGQGAVTQHF.

This chain links TRBV6-6 with TRBJ2-7, with a possible D match to TRBD1 (5 bases). Looked up from germline, CDR1 is MNHNY and CDR2 is SVGAGI (reference sequence). The CDR3 runs to 14 residues. With 0 bases removed from V and 3 bases from J, the gap between germline ends came to 9 bases. CDR3 sequence (DNA): TGTGCCAGCAGTTACTCGGGGCGTAACTACGAGCAGTACTTC. Translating it yields CASSYSGRNYEQYF.

The V call is TRBV6-1, the J call TRBJ2-7, with TRBD2 matching 14 bases. Germline V CDR1 and CDR2: MNHNS, SASEGT. V lost 4 bases, J lost 2 bases, and 10 bases stayed unmatched. This CDR3 comprises 18 residues. The CDR3 DNA follows: TGTGCCAGCAGTGGCCTGACTAGCGGGAGGGCCCTCGCCTACGAGCAGTACTTC. Translating it yields CASSGLTSGRALAYEQYF.

The chain carries TRBV11-2 and TRBJ2-1, with D maybe TRBD2 (5 bases). Germline V lookup: CDR1 SGHAT, CDR2 FQNNGV. V was cut by 5 bases and J by 12 bases, with 17 bases left in between. The CDR3 extends over 13 amino acids. For the CDR3, the DNA is TGTGCCAGCAGCCAACTAACGGGATTTCGGCAGTTCTTC. Amino acid sequence: CASSQLTGFRQFF.

CDR3 in amino acids: CASSIGGTDTEAFF. CDR3 bases: TGTGCCAGTAGTATAGGCGGGACCGACACTGAAGCTTTCTTT. The chain carries TRBV19 and TRBJ1-1, with D possibly TRBD1 on 5 matching bases. This CDR3 comprises 14 residues. The germline gives CDR1 LNHDA, CDR2 SQIVND (reference sequence). V was pared by 1 base and J by 3 bases, with 9 bases between.

This clone was observed a handful of times. The chain combines TRBV9 with TRBJ2-5, with D possibly matching TRBD1 (5 bases). The germline V and J ends were trimmed by 2 bases and 1 base, with 12 bases remaining between them. The CDR3 runs 15 residues. Germline CDR1 SGDLS, CDR2 YYNGEE. The CDR3 bases are TGTGCCAGCAGCGTCGGTGGGGCAGCCCAAGAGACCCAGTACTTC. Translation: CASSVGGAAQETQYF.

The CDR3 is CASSYRGAETQYF. CDR3 coding DNA: TGTGCCAGCAGCTACAGGGGTGCGGAGACCCAGTACTTC. The chain is built from TRBV5-4 and TRBJ2-5; 7 bases agree with TRBD1. Germline CDR1 SGHNT, CDR2 YYREEE (reference sequence). The CDR3 extends over 13 amino acids. V was clipped by 3 bases and J by 5 bases; unmatched bases: 4.

V gene TRBV5-4 combines with J gene TRBJ2-5; 8 nucleotides align to TRBD2. Per germline, CDR1 SGHNT and CDR2 YYREEE (reference sequence). J gave up 3 bases and V 0 bases, and 4 bases lay outside the gene matches. The CDR3 is 15 amino acids. Here the CDR3 DNA reads TGTGCCAGCAGCTTGGCCCGGGGGGGAGAAGAGACCCAGTACTTC. Translation: CASSLARGGEETQYF.

This rearrangement joins TRBV28 to TRBJ2-1; 7 bases map to TRBD1. CDR3 length equals 15 residues. The germline V gene has CDR1 MDHEN and CDR2 SYDVKM. V gave up 8 bases and J gave up 8 bases; unmatched junction bases: 15. The CDR3 coding sequence is TGTGCCAGCCGACAGGGACCCGGGTCGGGCGATGAGCAGTTCTTC. It is translated as CASRQGPGSGDEQFF.

The chain employs TRBV2 and TRBJ1-1; D might be TRBD1 (6 bases). This CDR3 comprises 13 residues. CDR1 is SNHLY, CDR2 FYNNEI, per germline. The V end was cut by 5 bases, the J end by 10 bases, with 17 bases between. The CDR3 loop is CASSSTGISGAFF. In DNA form, the CDR3 reads TGTGCCAGCAGTTCTACAGGGATTTCTGGAGCTTTCTTT.

This clone occurred once. The chain carries TRBV14 and TRBJ2-1, with TRBD2 matching over 13 bases. Germline V gene sequence: CDR1 SGHDN, CDR2 FVKESK. The CDR3 runs to 20 residues. V lost 0 bases, J lost 3 bases, and 11 bases stayed unmatched. This CDR3 reads CASSQDSGLAGHGVYNEQFF. CDR3 sequence (DNA): TGTGCCAGCAGCCAAGATTCGGGACTAGCGGGACATGGGGTCTACAATGAGCAGTTCTTC. Full variable domain (remainder filled in from reference TRBV14 and TRBJ2-1): EAGVTQFPSHSVIEKGQTVTLRCDPISGHDNLYWYRRVMGKEIKFLLHFVKESKQDESGMPNNRFLAERTGGTYSTLKVQPAELEDSGVYFCASSQDSGLAGHGVYNEQFFGPGTRLTVL.

This clone was seen more than once but under ten times. The chain couples TRBV29-1 to TRBJ1-5, with D possibly TRBD1 on 6 matching bases. The CDR3 has 12 amino acids. With 4 bases removed from V and 4 bases from J, the gap between germline ends came to 8 bases. Per the germline V gene, CDR1 is SQVTM and CDR2 is ANQGSEA. The CDR3, as DNA: TGCAGCGTTGGTGACAGGAATCAGCCCCAGCATTTT. Translation: CSVGDRNQPQHF.

The V and J genes are TRBV5-5 and TRBJ2-7; 14 bases align to TRBD2. V was pared by 4 bases and J by 2 bases, with 2 bases of the junction left unmatched. The length of the CDR3 is 15 residues. Looked up from germline, CDR1 is SGHKS and CDR2 is YYEKEE (reference sequence). The CDR3, as DNA: TGTGCCAGCAGCATGGGACTAGCGGGAGCCTACGAGCAGTACTTC. Translation gives CASSMGLAGAYEQYF.

The J gene is TRBJ2-5, the V gene TRBV25-1; D is perhaps TRBD2 (5 bases). The V and J ends lost 6 bases and 5 bases respectively, with 10 bases between them. Germline V gives CDR1 MGHDK, CDR2 SYGVNS. The CDR3 is 12 residues long. In DNA, the CDR3 is TGTGCCAGCAGCAGGTCGGGGGAGACCCAGTACTTC. Encoded protein: CASSRSGETQYF.

V is TRBV13 and J is TRBJ2-7; the D is unclear. CDR1 PRHDT and CDR2 FYEKMQ come from the germline V gene (reference sequence). V was clipped by 5 bases and J by 2 bases, with 4 bases between them. The CDR3 length is 11 residues. CDR3 sequence: CASSVAYEQYF. The CDR3 DNA reads TGTGCCAGCAGCGTCGCCTACGAGCAGTACTTC. The full variable domain, in which reference TRBV13 and TRBJ2-7 provide the parts outside the CDR3, is AAGVIQSPRHLIKEKRETATLKCYPIPRHDTVYWYQQGPGQDPQFLISFYEKMQSDKGSIPDRFSAQQFSDYHSELNMSSLELGDSALYFCASSVAYEQYFGPGTRLTVT.

V gene TRBV5-6 combines with J gene TRBJ2-3; D is perhaps TRBD2 (6 bases). The V end lost 2 bases, the J end lost 7 bases, and 11 bases lay between the germline ends. There are 13 residues in the CDR3. Germline CDR1 reads SGHDT; CDR2 reads YYEEEE. As DNA, the CDR3 is TGTGCCAGCAGCTTTTCCGGGAGTTATACGCAGTATTTT. Residues: CASSFSGSYTQYF.